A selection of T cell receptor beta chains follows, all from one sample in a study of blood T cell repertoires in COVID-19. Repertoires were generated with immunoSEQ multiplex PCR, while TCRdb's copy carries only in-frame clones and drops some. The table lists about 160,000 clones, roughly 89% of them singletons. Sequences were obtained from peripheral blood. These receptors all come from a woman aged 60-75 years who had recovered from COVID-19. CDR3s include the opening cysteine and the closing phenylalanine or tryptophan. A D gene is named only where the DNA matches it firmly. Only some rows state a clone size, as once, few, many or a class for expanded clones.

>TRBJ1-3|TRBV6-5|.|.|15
TGTGCCAGCAGTCGGCGACACCACTCTGGAAACACCATATATTTT
CASSRRHHSGNTIYF
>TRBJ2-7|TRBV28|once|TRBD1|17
TGTGCCAGCAGTTTACCTCGTCGACAGGGGGCCGCCTACGAGCAGTACTTC
CASSLPRRQGAAYEQYF
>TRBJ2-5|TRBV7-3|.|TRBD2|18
TGTGCCAGCAGCCCCGGGGTAGCGGGGGGCCCGCTCCAAGAGACCCAGTACTTC
CASSPGVAGGPLQETQYF
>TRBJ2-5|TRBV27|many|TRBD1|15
TGTGCCAGCAGTAGCTTTACAGGGGGCGGGGAGACCCAGTACTTC
CASSSFTGGGETQYF
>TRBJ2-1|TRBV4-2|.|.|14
TGTGCCAGCAGCCAAGGGGGCGACAGTAGGGAGCAGTTCTTC
CASSQGGDSREQFF
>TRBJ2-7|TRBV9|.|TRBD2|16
TGTGCCAGCAGCGCCTTAGCGGGGGGCCTAACCTACGAGCAGTACTTC
CASSALAGGLTYEQYF
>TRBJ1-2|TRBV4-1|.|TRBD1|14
TGCGCCAGCAGCCAGGGACAGGGAAGCTATGGCTACACCTTC
CASSQGQGSYGYTF
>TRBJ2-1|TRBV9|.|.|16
TGTGCCAGCAGCCCTAGGGGGGGGGCTAGCTACAATGAGCAGTTCTTC
CASSPRGGASYNEQFF
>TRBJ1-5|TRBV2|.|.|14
TGTGCCAGCAGTCTCCTACAGGACAATCAGCCCCAGCATTTT
CASSLLQDNQPQHF
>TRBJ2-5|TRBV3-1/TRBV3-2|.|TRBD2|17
TGTGCCAGCAGCCAAAACCACCCCGGACTAGCGACAGAGACCCAGTACTTC
CASSQNHPGLATETQYF
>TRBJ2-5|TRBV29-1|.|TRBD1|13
TGCAGCGTTGGTGGGACAGATCAAGAGACCCAGTACTTC
CSVGGTDQETQYF
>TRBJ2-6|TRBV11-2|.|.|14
TGTGCCAGTACAAACGGGGCTGGGGCCAACGTCCTGACTTTC
CASTNGAGANVLTF
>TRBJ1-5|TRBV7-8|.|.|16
TGTGCCAGCAGCTTAGTTATGGGCAGGGCTAGACAGCCCCAGCATTTT
CASSLVMGRARQPQHF
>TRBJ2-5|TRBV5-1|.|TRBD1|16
TGCGCCAGCAGCGTGTCCCCGGGACAGGGGGCGGAGACCCAGTACTTC
CASSVSPGQGAETQYF
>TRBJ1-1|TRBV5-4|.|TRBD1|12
TGTGCCAGCAGCGGGGGACAGGAGGAAGCTTTCTTT
CASSGGQEEAFF
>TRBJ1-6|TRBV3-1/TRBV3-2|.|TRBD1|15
TGTGCCAGCAGCTTGTTCCGGGACAGTCCTTCACCCCTCCACTTT
CASSLFRDSPSPLHF
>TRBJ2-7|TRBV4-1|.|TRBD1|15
TGCGCCAGCAGCCAACCGGGACAGGGTCGATACGAGCAGTACTTC
CASSQPGQGRYEQYF
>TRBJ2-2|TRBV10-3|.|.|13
TGTGCCATCAGTGTCGGGTCCACCGGGGAGCTGTTTTTT
CAISVGSTGELFF
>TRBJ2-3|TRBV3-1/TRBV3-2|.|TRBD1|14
TGTGCCAGCAGCCAACGACAGGGAACAGATACGCAGTATTTT
CASSQRQGTDTQYF
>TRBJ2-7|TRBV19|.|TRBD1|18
TGTGCCAGTAGTGATGAGTATAATTCCGGACAGGGGGACTACGAGCAGTACTTC
CASSDEYNSGQGDYEQYF
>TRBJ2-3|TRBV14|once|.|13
TGTGCCAGCAGCCAAGATCTCCTCAGTACGCAGTATTTT
CASSQDLLSTQYF
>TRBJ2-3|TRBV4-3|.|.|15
TGCGCCAGCAGCGGGGCGGCATATCGTACAGATACGCAGTATTTT
CASSGAAYRTDTQYF
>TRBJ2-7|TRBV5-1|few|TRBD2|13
TGCGCCAGCAGCTTGGACCCGACCGGACTAGAGTACTTC
CASSLDPTGLEYF
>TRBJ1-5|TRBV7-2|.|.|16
TGTGCCAGCAGCTTAGACGGGGGAGTTGCTGGGCAGCCCCAGCATTTT
CASSLDGGVAGQPQHF
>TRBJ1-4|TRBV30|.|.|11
TGTGCCTTCCACTTTAATGAAAAACTGTTTTTT
CAFHFNEKLFF
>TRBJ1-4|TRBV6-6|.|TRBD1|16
TGTGCCAGCACCCCGGGACAGGGGTTCACTAATGAAAAACTGTTTTTT
CASTPGQGFTNEKLFF
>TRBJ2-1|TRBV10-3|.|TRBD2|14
TGTGCCATCAGTTACGCGGGGGCCTACAATGAGCAGTTCTTC
CAISYAGAYNEQFF
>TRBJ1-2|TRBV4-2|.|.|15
TGTGCCAGCAGCCAAGGCCCGACAGCTAACTATGGCTACACCTTC
CASSQGPTANYGYTF